Below are 23 T cell receptor beta chains sequenced from a single sample in a study of blood T cells in healthy people across ages. Next came a second PCR, run for about 6 to 12 cycles, which used a sample-barcoded 5' primer along with a J-beta primer mix. MiXCR, applied by TCRdb to the 5' RACE reads, yields one record per CDR3 protein. The table includes some 1.5 million distinct CDR3 sequences, approximately 30% detected once. The sequenced material came from blood. The receptors come from a woman between 25 and 40 years old in good health.

The rearrangement uses TRBV10-2 and TRBJ1-5; tentative D call: TRBD1 (6 bases). The CDR3 covers 13 residues. From germline, CDR1 is WSHSY and CDR2 SAAADI. V was shortened by 7 bases and J by 4 bases, with 11 bases between the two germline ends. The CDR3 DNA reads TGCGCCAGCAAAGGGGGGCAGAATCAGCCCCAGCATTTT. This encodes CASKGGQNQPQHF.

The V and J genes are TRBV3-1 and TRBJ2-4; 12 bases map to TRBD2. This CDR3 is built from 17 residues. CDR1 and CDR2 from the germline V gene are LGHDT and YNNKEL (reference sequence). V lost 4 bases and J lost 3; bases outside the gene matches: 7. This chain's CDR3 is CASSRGLAGIDKNIQYF. CDR3 in DNA: TGTGCCAGCAGCCGAGGACTAGCGGGGATAGACAAAAACATTCAGTACTTC.

This clonotype showed up just a few times. The chain joins TRBV7-2 to TRBJ2-1; D is unclear. V lost 1 base and J lost 10, with 11 bases in between. The germline gives CDR1 SGHTA, CDR2 FQGNSA. The CDR3 is 13 amino acids. Here the CDR3 reads CASSLVTASEQFF. CDR3 bases: TGTGCCAGCAGCTTAGTGACGGCCAGCGAGCAGTTCTTC. Full variable domain (rest looked up from reference TRBV7-2 and TRBJ2-1): GAGVSQSPSNKVTEKGKDVELRCDPISGHTALYWYRQSLGQGLEFLIYFQGNSAPDKSGLPSDRFSAERTGGSVSTLTIQRTQQEDSAVYLCASSLVTASEQFFGPGTRLTVL.

Details on this clonotype: This clone may be a read error of a much larger clone one base away. The genes are TRBV18 and TRBJ2-4, with D possibly TRBD2 on 6 matching bases. The germline V gene encodes CDR1 KGHSH and CDR2 LQKENI. Trimming removed 1 base at V and 13 bases at J, with 17 bases between. The CDR3 extends over 14 amino acids. The CDR3 protein is CASSPQEGYNEQYF. The CDR3 nucleotides read TGTGCCAGCTCACCACAGGAGGGCTACAATGAGCAGTACTTC.

This clonotype was seen a handful of times. The chain couples TRBV5-1 to TRBJ2-1, with 9 bases fitting TRBD1. The V gene end was trimmed by 1 base and the J gene end by 4 bases; junction bases not matched to a gene: 3. The CDR3 is 15 amino acids. The germline gives CDR1 SGHRS, CDR2 YFSETQ. The CDR3 loop is CASSLMTGGYNEQFF. In nucleotides, the CDR3 is TGCGCCAGCAGCTTGATGACAGGGGGATACAATGAGCAGTTCTTC.

This clonotype was counted between two and nine times. V is TRBV11-1 and J is TRBJ2-1; maybe TRBD1 (6 bases). V lost 3 bases, J lost 6 bases, and 15 bases lay in between. CDR3 length equals 15 residues. Germline lookup yields CDR1 SGHAT and CDR2 FQDESV (reference sequence). The DNA for the CDR3 is TGTGCCAGCAGCTTTTCTGCGGCACAGGGCAATGAGCAGTTCTTC. This codes for CASSFSAAQGNEQFF. Complete variable domain (other parts from reference TRBV11-1 and TRBJ2-1): EAEVAQSPRYKITEKSQAVAFWCDPISGHATLYWYRQILGQGPELLVQFQDESVVDDSQLPKDRFSAERLKGVDSTLKIQPAELGDSAMYLCASSFSAAQGNEQFFGPGTRLTVL.

There are many counts of this clonotype. The chain links TRBV29-1 to TRBJ2-7; D possibly matches TRBD1 or TRBD2 (5 bases each). V lost 7 bases and J 4 bases, leaving 8 bases between the germline ends. The germline CDR1 and CDR2 sequences are SQVTM and ANQGSEA. This CDR3 region has 10 residues. The CDR3 here is CSGGTYEQYF. Written as DNA, the CDR3 is TGCAGCGGGGGGACGTACGAGCAGTACTTC.

The sample holds many counts of this clonotype. The chain links TRBV20-1 to TRBJ2-1, with 9 positions matching TRBD2. Germline-derived CDR1 and CDR2 are DFQATT and SNEGSKA (reference sequence). The CDR3 contains 14 residues. CDR3 nucleotide sequence: TGCAGCGCATCCGAGACTAGCGGCAACAATGAGCAGTTCTTC. Encoded protein: CSASETSGNNEQFF.

CDR3 in amino acids: CASSPRGQAGGANQETQYF. CDR3 nucleotides: TGTGCCAGCTCGCCGAGGGGGCAGGCGGGAGGCGCCAACCAAGAGACCCAGTACTTC. V gene TRBV6-2 or TRBV6-3 combines with J gene TRBJ2-5; D is possibly TRBD2 (8 bases). Germline V gene lookup returns CDR1 MNHEY and CDR2 SVGEGT. There are 19 residues in the CDR3. Trimming cost V 8 bases and J 0 bases, with 28 bases left between them.

This clonotype was counted a few times. CDR3 in amino acids: CASSLAGTGGGEQFF. The CDR3 DNA reads TGCGCCAGCAGCTTGGCCGGGACAGGGGGGGGAGAGCAGTTCTTC. The chain links TRBV5-1 to TRBJ2-1; 11 bases line up with TRBD1. This CDR3 spans 15 amino acids. The junction had 6 bases not matched to a gene; V was cut back by 0 bases and J by 10 bases. CDR1 and CDR2 (germline): SGHRS, YFSETQ.

This clonotype showed up many times. The chain couples TRBV29-1 to TRBJ1-1; TRBD1 is a possible D gene (5 bases). Between the trimmed V and J ends, which lost 6 bases and 4 bases, there was a span of 24 bases. This CDR3 is built from 16 residues. Looked up from germline, CDR1 is SQVTM and CDR2 is ANQGSEA. CDR3 nucleotide sequence: TGCAGCGTCCGGACGGGGTCGTACCATCAGGGCACTGAAGCTTTCTTT. It yields the protein CSVRTGSYHQGTEAFF. Full variable domain (outside the CDR3, taken from reference TRBV29-1 and TRBJ1-1): SAVISQKPSRDICQRGTSLTIQCQVDSQVTMMFWYRQQPGQSLTLIATANQGSEATYESGFVIDKFPISRPNLTFSTLTVSNMSPEDSSIYLCSVRTGSYHQGTEAFFGQGTRLTVV.

For this clonotype: A much larger clone differs by one base, so this may be a read error. The rearrangement uses TRBV12-3 or TRBV12-4 and TRBJ1-2, with D perhaps matching TRBD1 (6 bases). The CDR3 is made up of 13 amino acids. The CDR3 region is CAGSMRGYYGYTF. CDR3 in DNA: TGTGCCGGCAGTATGAGGGGGTACTATGGCTACACCTTC.

This clonotype was seen only a few times. The V call is TRBV7-3, the J call TRBJ2-3; D is possibly TRBD1 (7 bases). Germline-derived CDR1 and CDR2 are SGHTA and FQGTGA. This CDR3 has 14 amino acids. The V end lost 2 bases, the J end lost 6 bases, and 12 bases lay between the germline ends. In nucleotides, the CDR3 is TGTGCCAGCAGCTTAGGAGGGGGCTACGATACGCAGTATTTT. Encoded protein: CASSLGGGYDTQYF. The full variable domain, its missing parts supplied by reference TRBV7-3 and TRBJ2-3, is GAGVSQTPSNKVTEKGKYVELRCDPISGHTALYWYRQSLGQGPEFLIYFQGTGAADDSGLPNDRFFAVRPEGSVSTLKIQRTERGDSAVYLCASSLGGGYDTQYFGPGTRLTVL.

V is TRBV7-9 and J is TRBJ2-3; D not resolved. The CDR3 sequence is 14 residues long. CDR1 SEHNR and CDR2 FQNEAQ come from the germline V gene (reference sequence). The ends were cut back, 3 bases at V and 4 bases at J, with 11 bases in the middle. DNA for the CDR3: TGTGCCAGCAGCTTCCCGGGTATCGCAGATACGCAGTATTTT. Its protein is CASSFPGIADTQYF.

This clonotype was seen a few times. The rearrangement uses TRBV14 and TRBJ2-1, with 13 bases fitting TRBD2. CDR3 length: 16 residues. Germline CDR1 and CDR2: SGHDN and FVKESK. With 0 bases clipped from V and 14 bases from J, the junction kept 10 bases outside the gene matches. The CDR3 loop is CASSQDRLAGGQGEFF. In DNA form, the CDR3 reads TGTGCCAGCAGCCAAGACCGACTAGCGGGAGGACAGGGGGAGTTCTTC.

Comment on this clonotype: This may come from a read error, since a much larger clone is one base off. This chain links TRBV5-1 with TRBJ2-7, with D maybe TRBD1 (6 bases). From germline, CDR1 is SGHRS and CDR2 YFSETQ. With 0 bases removed from V and 12 bases from J, the gap between germline ends came to 19 bases. CDR3 length: 14 residues. This CDR3 reads CASSLEGQGSRGYF. CDR3 coding DNA: TGCGCCAGCAGCTTGGAAGGGCAGGGGTCACGGGGGTACTTC.

The CDR3 nucleotides are TGCGCCAGCAGCCAAAACAGGGATACCTATGGCTACACCTTC. Its protein product is CASSQNRDTYGYTF. V is TRBV5-1 and J is TRBJ1-2; possible D gene TRBD1, 6 bases. V was trimmed by 4 bases and J by 4 bases, leaving 14 bases between them. Germline V gene sequence: CDR1 SGHRS, CDR2 YFSETQ. CDR3 length equals 14 residues.

This clonotype was counted only a few times. The germline gene is not matched at one end of the junction; a read error may be the cause. J is TRBJ2-5 and V is TRBV5-1; perhaps TRBD1 as D (6 bases). This CDR3 is 15 amino acids long. The germline CDR1 and CDR2 sequences are SGHRS and YFSETQ. This CDR3 reads CASSLSGAGGETLYF. The CDR3 DNA reads as TGCGCCAGCAGCTTGTCAGGGGCCGGTGGAGAGACCCTGTACTTC.

This clonotype has more than one count but fewer than ten. The chain couples TRBV5-1 to TRBJ2-3; the D call may be TRBD1 or TRBD2 (7 bases each). V dropped 3 bases and J dropped 6 bases, with 11 bases sitting between them. CDR3 length: 13 residues. Looked up from germline, CDR1 is SGHRS and CDR2 is YFSETQ. CDR3 nucleotide sequence: TGCGCCAGCAGCTACCAGGGGGGGGATACGCAGTATTTT. Translated: CASSYQGGDTQYF.

This clonotype has a count of ten or more. The chain combines TRBV27 with TRBJ1-1, with a tentative D call TRBD1 (6 bases). The germline V gene has CDR1 MNHEY and CDR2 SMNVEV (reference sequence). Trimming shortened V by 8 bases and J by 0 bases, and 10 bases separated the two germline ends. The CDR3 is 13 residues long. CDR3 sequence (DNA): TGTGCCAGCCGAGGACAGTTGAACACTGAAGCTTTCTTT. This sequence encodes CASRGQLNTEAFF.

This clonotype has a handful of counts. This chain connects TRBV4-1 to TRBJ1-6; tentatively, D is TRBD1 (6 bases). This CDR3 comprises 16 residues. Germline V gene sequence: CDR1 MGHRA, CDR2 YSYEKL. V was clipped by 1 base and J by 7 bases, with 14 bases between them. CDR3 sequence: CASSQGPGVENSPLHF. Written as DNA, the CDR3 is TGCGCCAGCAGCCAAGGCCCAGGGGTAGAGAATTCACCCCTCCACTTT.

A word on this clonotype: It may be a read error: a sequence one base away is much more abundant. This chain connects TRBV6-2 or TRBV6-3 to TRBJ2-7; 7 bases agree with TRBD1. CDR1 and CDR2 (germline): MNHEY, SVGEGT. V dropped 8 bases and J dropped 3; count of bases not matched to a gene: 13. CDR3 length equals 15 residues. The CDR3 loop is CASRPSSGQNYEQYF. CDR3 in DNA: TGTGCCAGCCGCCCGAGCTCGGGACAGAACTACGAGCAGTACTTC.

The chain combines TRBV30 with TRBJ2-1, with 7 bases identical to TRBD2. The V gene's germline CDR1 is GTSNPN and CDR2 SVGIG (reference sequence). V dropped 3 bases and J dropped 2; count of bases not matched to a gene: 13. The CDR3 runs to 17 residues. This chain's CDR3 is CAWSHQATRGAYNEQFF. In DNA, the CDR3 is TGTGCCTGGAGCCACCAGGCCACTCGGGGGGCCTACAATGAGCAGTTCTTC.